The TCR beta chain described here comes from a study of blood T cell repertoires in COVID-19. Study overall: Acute and convalescent COVID-19 specimens originated in the United States, Italy and Spain. The analysed material was cDNA or gDNA that came from T cells, B-cell-depleted T cells, or PBMCs.

The repertoire was sequenced with immunoSEQ multiplex PCR; TCRdb's copy has only in-frame clones and lacks some. Counted here are 370,000 or so clones, about 89% occurring once; the ten biggest clones make up 1.3%. Germline values: CDR1 SGDLS, CDR2 YYNGEE. Trimming cost V 4 bases and J 8 bases; bases outside gene matches: 11. The CDR3 spans 15 residues. V usage is TRBV9 and J usage is TRBJ1-2; 10 nucleotides line up with TRBD1. The sequence derives from a man under 40 who had recovered from COVID-19. Sequencing was performed on PBMCs or T cells enriched from blood (not recorded which). The CDR3 spells CASSSQPGQGKGYTF. Written as DNA, the CDR3 is TGTGCCAGCAGCAGTCAACCGGGACAGGGGAAGGGCTACACCTTC.